Described below is a single T cell receptor (beta chain) sequence and its context. What it binds is not known. The data stem from a study of T cell responses to AZD1222 COVID-19 vaccine. The overall study: Doses given second, at about 4 or about 12 weeks, were pooled. Findings and caveats of the study: Nearly half of unique spike-specific TCRs reportedly avoided B.1.351 and B.1.1.7 mutated regions. The breadth and depth of Spike-specific TCRs increased once two AZD1222 doses had been given. Sampling captured repertoires only after the peak T cell response.

This CDR3 is built from 14 residues. The V and J ends lost 5 bases and 1 base respectively, with 11 bases between them. The germline gives CDR1 LNHDA, CDR2 SQIVND (reference sequence). The assay was immunoSEQ multiplex PCR, and TCRdb's table has in-frame clones only and misses some. Counted here are 150,000 or so clones, just over 90% occurring once; the ten biggest clones make up around 3%. V usage is TRBV19 and J usage is TRBJ1-1; TRBD1 might be the D (5 bases). The input for sequencing was peripheral blood, taken on day 0 of AZD1222 vaccination. This receptor was identified in an adult in good health. CDR3 sequence (DNA): TGTGCCAGTAGTCACGGGACGACGAACACTGAAGCTTTCTTT. This sequence encodes CASSHGTTNTEAFF.